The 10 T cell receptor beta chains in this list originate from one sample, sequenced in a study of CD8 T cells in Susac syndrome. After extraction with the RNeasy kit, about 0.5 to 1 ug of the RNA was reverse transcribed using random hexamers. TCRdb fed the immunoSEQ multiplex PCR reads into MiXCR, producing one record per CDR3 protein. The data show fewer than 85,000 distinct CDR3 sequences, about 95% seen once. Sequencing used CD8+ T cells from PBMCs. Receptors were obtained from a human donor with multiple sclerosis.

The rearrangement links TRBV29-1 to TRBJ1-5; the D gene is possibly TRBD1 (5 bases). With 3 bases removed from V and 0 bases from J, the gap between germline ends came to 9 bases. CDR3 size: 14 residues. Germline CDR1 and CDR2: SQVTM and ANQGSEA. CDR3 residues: CSVEDTDSNQPQHF. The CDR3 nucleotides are TGCAGCGTTGAGGACACCGATAGCAATCAGCCCCAGCATTTT.

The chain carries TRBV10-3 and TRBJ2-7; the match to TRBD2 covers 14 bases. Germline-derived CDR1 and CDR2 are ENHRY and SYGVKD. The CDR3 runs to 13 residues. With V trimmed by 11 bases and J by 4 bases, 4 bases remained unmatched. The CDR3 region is CAAGTSGSYEQYF. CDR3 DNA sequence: TGTGCCGCCGGGACTAGCGGGAGTTACGAGCAGTACTTC.

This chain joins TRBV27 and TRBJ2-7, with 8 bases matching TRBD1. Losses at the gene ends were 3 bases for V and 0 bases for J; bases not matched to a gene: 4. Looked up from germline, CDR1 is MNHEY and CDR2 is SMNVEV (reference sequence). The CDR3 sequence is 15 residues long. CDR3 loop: CASSLDGQGSYEQYF. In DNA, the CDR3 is TGTGCCAGCAGTTTGGACGGACAGGGCTCCTACGAGCAGTACTTC.

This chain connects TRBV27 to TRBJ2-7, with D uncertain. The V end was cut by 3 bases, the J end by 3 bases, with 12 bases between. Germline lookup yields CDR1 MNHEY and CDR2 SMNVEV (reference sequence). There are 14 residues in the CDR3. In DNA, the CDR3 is TGTGCCAGCAGTTTGGTAGCTGGCAGCTACGAGCAGTACTTC. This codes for CASSLVAGSYEQYF.

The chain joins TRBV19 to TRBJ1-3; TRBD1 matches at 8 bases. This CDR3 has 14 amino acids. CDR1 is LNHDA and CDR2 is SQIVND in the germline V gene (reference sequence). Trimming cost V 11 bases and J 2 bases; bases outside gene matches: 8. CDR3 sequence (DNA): TGTGCCTCCGGGACAGGCGGAACTGGAAACACCATATATTTT. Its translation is CASGTGGTGNTIYF.

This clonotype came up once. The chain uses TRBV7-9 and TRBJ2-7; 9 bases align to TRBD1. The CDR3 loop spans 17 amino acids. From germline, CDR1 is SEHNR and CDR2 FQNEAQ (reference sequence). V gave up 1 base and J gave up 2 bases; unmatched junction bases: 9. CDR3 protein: CASSLVPDRGRPYEQYF. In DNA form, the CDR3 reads TGTGCCAGCAGCTTAGTACCCGACAGGGGGAGACCCTACGAGCAGTACTTC.

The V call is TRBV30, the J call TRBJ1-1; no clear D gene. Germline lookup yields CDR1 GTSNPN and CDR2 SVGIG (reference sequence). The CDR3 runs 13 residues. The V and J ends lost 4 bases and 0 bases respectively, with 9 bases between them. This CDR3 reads CAWNPGLNTEAFF. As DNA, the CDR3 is TGTGCCTGGAATCCGGGGTTGAACACTGAAGCTTTCTTT.

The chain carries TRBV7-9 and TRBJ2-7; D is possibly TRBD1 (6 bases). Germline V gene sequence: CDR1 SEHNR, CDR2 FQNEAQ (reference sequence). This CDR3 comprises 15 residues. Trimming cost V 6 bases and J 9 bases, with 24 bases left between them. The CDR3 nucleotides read TGTGCCAGCAGTTTCGAAGGAGGCAGCCTAGGGGGGCAGTACTTC. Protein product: CASSFEGGSLGGQYF.

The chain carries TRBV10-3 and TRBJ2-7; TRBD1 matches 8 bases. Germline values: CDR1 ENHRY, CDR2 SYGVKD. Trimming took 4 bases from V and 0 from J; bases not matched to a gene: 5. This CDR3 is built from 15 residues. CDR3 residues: CAISAGTGGSYEQYF. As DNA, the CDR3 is TGTGCCATCAGTGCCGGGACAGGCGGCTCCTACGAGCAGTACTTC.

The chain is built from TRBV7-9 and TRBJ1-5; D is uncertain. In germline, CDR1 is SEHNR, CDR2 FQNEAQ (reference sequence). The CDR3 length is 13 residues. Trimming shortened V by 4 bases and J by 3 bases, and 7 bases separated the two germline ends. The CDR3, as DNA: TGTGCCAGCAGCTCGGGTTACAATCAGCCCCAGCATTTT. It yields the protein CASSSGYNQPQHF. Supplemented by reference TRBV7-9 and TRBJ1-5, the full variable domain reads DTGVSQNPRHKITKRGQNVTFRCDPISEHNRLYWYRQTLGQGPEFLTYFQNEAQLEKSRLLSDRFSAERPKGSFSTLEIQRTEQGDSAMYLCASSSGYNQPQHFGDGTRLSIL.